This TCR beta chain was identified in a study of T cell changes during pregnancy in multiple sclerosis. The protocol was immunoSEQ multiplex PCR, while the TCRdb copy is restricted to in-frame clones and leaves out a portion. The sample holds about 28,000 clones; 90% to 95% are singletons and the top ten take 4.8%. V lost 4 bases and J lost 9; bases outside the gene matches: 3. CDR3 size: 12 residues. Germline CDR1 reads SGHRS; CDR2 reads YFSETQ. The material sequenced was peripheral blood, taken in the first trimester of pregnancy. This TCR was recovered from a female donor in good health, enrolled as a control in a pregnancy study. This chain links TRBV5-1 with TRBJ2-3, with TRBD1 matching over 9 bases. DNA for the CDR3: TGCGCCAGCAGCCCTACAGGGGGCACGCAGTATTTT. It codes for CASSPTGGTQYF.